The next 22 T cell receptor beta chains were all read from a single sample in a study of T cell responses to AZD1222 COVID-19 vaccine. TCRdb's copy holds only in-frame clones and misses some; the assay was immunoSEQ multiplex PCR. Altogether roughly 140,000 clones are present, around 90% being singletons, with the ten largest covering roughly 5.6%. The sample here was peripheral blood, taken on day 0 of AZD1222 vaccination. These receptors all stem from an adult in good health.

The rearrangement joins TRBV6-1 to TRBJ2-3, with 7 bases fitting TRBD2. Per germline, CDR1 MNHNS and CDR2 SASEGT. The CDR3 contains 16 residues. The ends lost 2 bases at V and 1 base at J; junction bases unmatched: 6. DNA of the CDR3: TGTGCCAGCAGTGAAAACGGGGGGATTCGCACAGATACGCAGTATTTT. Its protein is CASSENGGIRTDTQYF.

The chain employs TRBV11-2 and TRBJ2-7, with D hard to call. The CDR3 sequence is 16 residues long. CDR1 and CDR2 (germline): SGHAT, FQNNGV. V lost 1 base to trimming and J lost 2 bases, with 15 bases between them. The CDR3 DNA sequence: TGTGCCAGCAGCTTAGGTTTGGGCGAGACACCCTACGAGCAGTACTTC. Its protein product is CASSLGLGETPYEQYF.

The chain has TRBV19 and TRBJ2-1; D is ambiguous. The V and J ends lost 0 bases and 8 bases respectively, with 14 bases between them. Germline V gene lookup returns CDR1 LNHDA and CDR2 SQIVND (reference sequence). CDR3 length: 15 amino acids. The CDR3, as DNA: TGTGCCAGTAGTATAGACCCGGGTCCTCGCGATGAGCAGTTCTTC. This encodes CASSIDPGPRDEQFF.

The chain combines TRBV10-3 with TRBJ2-7; 10 bases fit TRBD2. This CDR3 region has 17 residues. Germline CDR1 reads ENHRY; CDR2 reads SYGVKD. V shed 3 bases, J shed 3 bases, and the junction held 11 bases outside the gene matches. For the CDR3, the DNA is TGTGCCATCAGTGAATTGACTAGCGGGCGGGATTTCTACGAGCAGTACTTC. Residues: CAISELTSGRDFYEQYF.

J is TRBJ1-6 and V is TRBV19; D is ambiguous. Between the trimmed V and J ends, which lost 3 bases and 0 bases, there was a span of 6 bases. The CDR3 length is 15 residues. CDR1 is LNHDA, CDR2 SQIVND, per germline (reference sequence). The CDR3 here is CASSIGYSYNSPLHF. The CDR3 nucleotides read TGTGCCAGTAGTATCGGGTACTCCTATAATTCACCCCTCCACTTT.

Only a few counts were recorded for this clone. The chain is built from TRBV19 and TRBJ1-3; a weak D match, TRBD1 (5 bases). Deletions cut 6 bases from V and 0 bases from J, with 15 bases between. CDR3 length: 16 amino acids. Germline CDR1 and CDR2: LNHDA and SQIVND (reference sequence). Here the CDR3 DNA reads TGTGCCAGTAGCGTAACCGGGACGGACTCTGGAAACACCATATATTTT. Residues: CASSVTGTDSGNTIYF. The complete variable domain, with remaining parts taken from reference TRBV19 and TRBJ1-3, reads DGGITQSPKYLFRKEGQNVTLSCEQNLNHDAMYWYRQDPGQGLRLIYYSQIVNDFQKGDIAEGYSVSREKKESFPLTVTSAQKNPTAFYLCASSVTGTDSGNTIYFGEGSWLTVV.

This rearrangement joins TRBV7-9 to TRBJ1-5; TRBD1 is a possible D gene (6 bases). CDR3 size: 14 residues. Germline V gives CDR1 SEHNR, CDR2 FQNEAQ (reference sequence). V lost 4 bases, J lost 6 bases, and 13 bases lay in between. The DNA for the CDR3 is TGTGCCAGCAGCTCCACAGGGCAGTTTCAGCCCCAGCATTTT. Encoded protein: CASSSTGQFQPQHF.

A remark on this clone: Lacking the conserved final phenylalanine or tryptophan, this CDR3 likely reflects a read error. The gene calls are TRBV6-2 or TRBV6-3 and TRBJ1-2, with D possibly matching TRBD1 (6 bases). The CDR3 runs to 14 residues. The germline CDR1 and CDR2 sequences are MNHEY and SVGEGT. With 6 bases removed from V and 4 bases from J, the gap between germline ends came to 15 bases. The CDR3 DNA reads TGTGCCAGCAGCCCGGCAGGGGTTGTCTATGGCTACACCCTC. This encodes CASSPAGVVYGYTL.

The chain is built from TRBV4-3 and TRBJ1-4, with 7 bases matching TRBD1. The ends lost 0 bases at V and 7 bases at J; junction bases unmatched: 8. CDR1 LGHNA and CDR2 YSLEER come from the germline V gene. The CDR3 runs 16 residues. The CDR3 bases are TGCGCCAGCAGCCAAGACCTGGACAGGTGGTCTGAAAAACTGTTTTTT. Translated: CASSQDLDRWSEKLFF.

The V call is TRBV6-5, the J call TRBJ2-4; TRBD2 is a possible D gene (5 bases). V lost 0 bases, J lost 10 bases, and 13 bases lay in between. The CDR3 is made up of 14 amino acids. Per the germline V gene, CDR1 is MNHEY and CDR2 is SVGAGI. In DNA form, the CDR3 reads TGTGCCAGCAGTTACTCGAGCGGAGGTCGGATTCAGTACTTC. It codes for CASSYSSGGRIQYF.

The V and J genes are TRBV19 and TRBJ2-1; D is unclear. Trimming removed 6 bases from V and 4 bases from J, with 7 bases in between. The CDR3 is made up of 12 amino acids. Germline loops: CDR1 LNHDA, CDR2 SQIVND (reference sequence). CDR3 sequence (DNA): TGTGCCAGTAGGCTGGGTTACAATGAGCAGTTCTTC. It yields the protein CASRLGYNEQFF.

This rearrangement joins TRBV5-8 to TRBJ2-7, with 10 bases matching TRBD1. CDR3 size: 14 residues. Looked up from germline, CDR1 is SGHTS and CDR2 is YDEGEE. The V and J ends lost 4 bases and 3 bases, in that order; junction bases with no gene match: 4. CDR3 in amino acids: CASSLDRGHYEQYF. In DNA form, the CDR3 reads TGTGCCAGCAGCCTAGACAGGGGGCACTACGAGCAGTACTTC.

The chain combines TRBV21-1 with TRBJ2-5; the listed D gene, TRBD1, was not tested against the DNA. TRBV21-1 is given as a pseudogene. The CDR3 length is 15 residues. CDR3 loop: CASNGQGENQETQYF. For the CDR3, the DNA is TGTGCCAGCAATGGACAGGGGGAGAACCAAGAGACCCAGTACTTC.

This rearrangement joins TRBV7-3 to TRBJ2-1; D is perhaps TRBD2 (5 bases). Germline V gene lookup returns CDR1 SGHTA and CDR2 FQGTGA. CDR3 size: 16 residues. V lost 3 bases and J lost 8, with 20 bases in between. In DNA form, the CDR3 reads TGTGCCAGCAGCTTTCGCGGAGGAGCCGGCACGCATGAGCAGTTCTTC. Translating gives CASSFRGGAGTHEQFF.

This chain connects TRBV7-9 to TRBJ1-4; D is possibly TRBD1 (6 bases). This CDR3 spans 16 amino acids. CDR1 and CDR2 (germline): SEHNR, FQNEAQ (reference sequence). The ends were cut back, 2 bases at V and 0 bases at J, with 10 bases in the middle. CDR3: CASSLQGWSTNEKLFF. The CDR3 region has the DNA TGTGCCAGCAGCTTACAGGGGTGGTCAACTAATGAAAAACTGTTTTTT.

The J gene is TRBJ2-1, the V gene TRBV27; no reliable D call. The V and J ends lost 4 bases and 3 bases respectively, with 4 bases between them. The CDR3 spans 12 residues. Germline CDR1 MNHEY, CDR2 SMNVEV (reference sequence). CDR3 sequence (DNA): TGTGCCAGCAGTTACCGCTACAATGAGCAGTTCTTC. Protein: CASSYRYNEQFF.

The table lists this clone with a count of one. V and J are TRBV25-1 and TRBJ2-1; D possibly corresponds to TRBD1 (5 bases). Looked up from germline, CDR1 is MGHDK and CDR2 is SYGVNS. The CDR3 loop spans 11 amino acids. V lost 7 bases to trimming and J lost 7 bases, with 8 bases between them. The CDR3 DNA sequence: TGTGCCAGCACCCCAGGGAATGAGCAGTTCTTC. This encodes CASTPGNEQFF. The complete variable domain, with remaining parts taken from reference TRBV25-1 and TRBJ2-1, reads EADIYQTPRYLVIGTGKKITLECSQTMGHDKMYWYQQDPGMELHLIHYSYGVNSTEKGDLSSESTVSRIRTEHFPLTLESARPSHTSQYLCASTPGNEQFFGPGTRLTVL.

The V and J genes are TRBV2 and TRBJ1-2; 8 nucleotides line up with TRBD1. Per germline, CDR1 SNHLY and CDR2 FYNNEI. This CDR3 contains 15 residues. J was trimmed by 0 bases and V by 6 bases; bases with no gene match: 6. The CDR3 DNA reads TGTGCCAGCAGGCAGGGACAGGAGACTAACTATGGCTACACCTTC. Its translation is CASRQGQETNYGYTF.

The V call is TRBV19, the J call TRBJ1-1; unclear D gene. The CDR3 is 14 amino acids. Germline V gene data show CDR1 as LNHDA and CDR2 as SQIVND (reference sequence). Trimming pared 3 bases from V and 2 bases from J, leaving 10 bases between. The DNA of the CDR3 is TGTGCCAGTAGTATGAACAGAGATAACACTGAAGCTTTCTTT. Protein: CASSMNRDNTEAFF.

This chain links TRBV7-9 with TRBJ1-1, with D perhaps TRBD1 (6 bases). This CDR3 has 16 amino acids. In germline, CDR1 is SEHNR, CDR2 FQNEAQ (reference sequence). V lost 5 bases and J 2 bases, leaving 18 bases between the germline ends. In nucleotides, the CDR3 is TGTGCCAGCAGCCCCCTCCCCAGGGGATCAAACACTGAAGCTTTCTTT. As protein: CASSPLPRGSNTEAFF.

The sample holds one count of this clone. The chain couples TRBV6-2 or TRBV6-3 to TRBJ2-1; D remains unclear. V lost 2 bases to trimming and J lost 0 bases, with 14 bases between them. There are 17 residues in the CDR3. From germline, CDR1 is MNHEY and CDR2 SVGEGT. DNA of the CDR3: TGTGCCAGCAGTTACCCGCACGGCGCAAGCTCCTACAATGAGCAGTTCTTC. Translation gives CASSYPHGASSYNEQFF.

The chain combines TRBV11-3 with TRBJ2-1; unclear D gene. CDR3 length: 13 amino acids. Germline values: CDR1 SGHNT, CDR2 YENEEA. Trimming took off 1 base at V and 7 bases at J, with 8 bases between the two ends. CDR3 in DNA: TGTGCCAGCAGCTTAGTCCCGACGAATGAGCAGTTCTTC. Residues: CASSLVPTNEQFF.